This TCR beta chain was captured in a study of CD8+ T cells in alopecia areata. At the level of the study: Tofacitinib continued for 6 to 18 months and was then withheld for 6 months.

Treatment in this sample: oral pan-JAK inhibitor, 5-10 mg twice daily. In regard to this clone: Its matching antigen is unknown.

J lost 3 bases, V lost 0 bases, and 7 bases had no gene match. Looked up from germline, CDR1 is SQVTM and CDR2 is ANQGSEA. This CDR3 region has 15 residues. Extracted RNA was reverse transcribed into cDNA, the sequencing template. The repertoire was sequenced with immunoSEQ multiplex PCR; TCRdb's copy has only in-frame clones and lacks some. Among approximately 220,000 clones, approximately 38% were seen once, and the ten largest hold 0.4% to 0.55%. The study, taken as a whole, reports: Tofacitinib significantly decreased scalp clonality and expanded CD8+ clones among top 100.

The origin of this receptor is a human donor with alopecia areata. V and J are TRBV29-1 and TRBJ2-7; 8 bases agree with TRBD1. Source: CD4+ T cells sorted from blood, taken between weeks 30 and 35, from a patient treated with tofacitinib. CDR3 residues: CSVEDGQGKGYEQYF. The CDR3 region has the DNA TGCAGCGTTGAAGATGGACAGGGAAAGGGCTACGAGCAGTACTTC.